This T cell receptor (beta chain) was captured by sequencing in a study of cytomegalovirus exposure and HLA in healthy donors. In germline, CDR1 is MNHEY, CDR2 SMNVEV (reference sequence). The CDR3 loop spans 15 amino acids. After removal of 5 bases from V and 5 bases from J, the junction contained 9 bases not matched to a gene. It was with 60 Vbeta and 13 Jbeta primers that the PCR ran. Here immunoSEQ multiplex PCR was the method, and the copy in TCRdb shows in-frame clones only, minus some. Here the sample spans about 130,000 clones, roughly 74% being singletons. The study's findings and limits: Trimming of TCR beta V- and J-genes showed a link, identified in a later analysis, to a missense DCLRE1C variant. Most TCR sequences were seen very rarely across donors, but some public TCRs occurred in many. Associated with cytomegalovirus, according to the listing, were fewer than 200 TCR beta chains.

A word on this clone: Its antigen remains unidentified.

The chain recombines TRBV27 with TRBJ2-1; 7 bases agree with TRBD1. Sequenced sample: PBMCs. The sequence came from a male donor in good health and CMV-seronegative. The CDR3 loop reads CASSPQGQSNNEQFF. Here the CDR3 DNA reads TGTGCCAGCAGTCCCCAGGGACAGTCGAACAATGAGCAGTTCTTC.